This T cell receptor beta chain was captured in a study of control samples from healthy donors and cancer patients. Using immunoSEQ multiplex PCR, the repertoire was profiled, and TCRdb retains in-frame clones only, with some absent. There are about 92,000 clones in the sample; around 80% occur only once, and around 10% lies in the top ten. CDR3 length equals 15 residues. Trimming left V 1 base short and J 5 bases short, with 11 bases between. Germline V gives CDR1 SNHLY, CDR2 FYNNEI. The TCR comes from a woman aged 60 to 75 in good health. Sequences were obtained from blood. The chain recombines TRBV2 with TRBJ2-2, with D tentatively TRBD1 (6 bases). The DNA for the CDR3 is TGTGCCAGCAGTGAAGACAGGGAAAAAACCGGGGAGCTGTTTTTT. Residues: CASSEDREKTGELFF.